The entry that follows covers one T cell receptor beta chain sequence. Its antigen remains unknown. In germline, CDR1 is SGHTA, CDR2 FQGNSA. The trim removed 5 bases at V and 4 bases at J, leaving 6 bases unmatched. This CDR3 contains 14 residues. This record belongs to a study of cytomegalovirus exposure and HLA in healthy donors. Study-level results: A reported reduction in N-insertions relative to the 666-donor mean was seen in an Asian-associated ancestry cluster in a later analysis. Despite most TCR sequences being rare, some public TCRs occurred in many donors. Another analysis was done later, and it associated around 15,000 TCR beta sequences with HLA alleles at 0.05 false discovery rate.

The study ran its PCR with 60 Vbeta and 13 Jbeta primers. The method was immunoSEQ multiplex PCR; TCRdb's version includes in-frame clones alone and lacks a portion of them. Of 100,000 to 150,000 clones in the sample, around 80% were seen once. J is TRBJ2-7 and V is TRBV7-2; 9 nucleotides match TRBD1. The TCR sequence derives from a woman aged 30 to 39 in good health and CMV-seronegative. Sequences were obtained from PBMCs. The CDR3 sequence is CASSPRDRVYEQYF. The CDR3 DNA reads as TGTGCCAGCAGCCCCCGGGACAGGGTTTACGAGCAGTACTTC. Using reference TRBV7-2 and TRBJ2-7 for the parts outside the CDR3, the full variable domain is GAGVSQSPSNKVTEKGKDVELRCDPISGHTALYWYRQSLGQGLEFLIYFQGNSAPDKSGLPSDRFSAERTGGSVSTLTIQRTQQEDSAVYLCASSPRDRVYEQYFGPGTRLTVT.